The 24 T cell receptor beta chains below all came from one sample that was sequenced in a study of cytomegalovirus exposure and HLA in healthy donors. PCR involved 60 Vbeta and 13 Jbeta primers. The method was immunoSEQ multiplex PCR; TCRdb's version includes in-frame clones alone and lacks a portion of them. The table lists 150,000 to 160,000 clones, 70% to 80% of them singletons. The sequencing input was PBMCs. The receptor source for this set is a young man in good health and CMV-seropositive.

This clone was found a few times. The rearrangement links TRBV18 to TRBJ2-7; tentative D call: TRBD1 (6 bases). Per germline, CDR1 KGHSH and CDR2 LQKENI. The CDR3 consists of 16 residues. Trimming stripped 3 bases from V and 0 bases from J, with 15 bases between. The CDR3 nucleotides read TGTGCCAGCTCACCCAACTCAGGGGTTAGCTCCTACGAGCAGTACTTC. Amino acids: CASSPNSGVSSYEQYF.

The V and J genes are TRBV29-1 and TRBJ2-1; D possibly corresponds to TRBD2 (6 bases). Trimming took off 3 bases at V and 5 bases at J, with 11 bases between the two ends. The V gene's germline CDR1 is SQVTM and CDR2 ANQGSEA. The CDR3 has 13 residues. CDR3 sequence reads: CSVEREAHNEQFF. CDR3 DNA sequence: TGCAGCGTTGAGAGGGAGGCACACAATGAGCAGTTCTTC.

As DNA, the CDR3 is TGTGCCAGCAGCCAAGATACCAGCTCCCGAGGGGGAAACACCATATATTTT. Amino acid sequence: CASSQDTSSRGGNTIYF. V gene TRBV4-2 combines with J gene TRBJ1-3; D uncertain. Between the trimmed V and J ends, which lost 0 bases and 4 bases, there was a span of 16 bases. In germline, CDR1 is LGHNA, CDR2 YNFKEQ. The CDR3 has 17 residues.

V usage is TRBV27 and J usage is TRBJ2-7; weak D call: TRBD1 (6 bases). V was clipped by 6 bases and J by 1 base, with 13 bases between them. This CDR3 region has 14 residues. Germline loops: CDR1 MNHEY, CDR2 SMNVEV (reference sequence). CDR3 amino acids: CASSGGQQSYEQYF. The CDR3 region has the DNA TGTGCCAGCAGCGGAGGACAGCAATCCTACGAGCAGTACTTC.

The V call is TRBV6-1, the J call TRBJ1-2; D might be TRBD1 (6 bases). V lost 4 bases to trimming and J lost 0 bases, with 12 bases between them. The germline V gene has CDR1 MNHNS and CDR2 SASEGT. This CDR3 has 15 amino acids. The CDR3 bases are TGTGCCAGCAGTGCCAGGGAGGGGGCTAACTATGGCTACACCTTC. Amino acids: CASSAREGANYGYTF.

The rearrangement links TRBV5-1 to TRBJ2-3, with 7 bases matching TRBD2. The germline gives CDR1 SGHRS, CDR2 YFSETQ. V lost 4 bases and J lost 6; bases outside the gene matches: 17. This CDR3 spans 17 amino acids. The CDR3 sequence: CASSMGRGGAKVDTQYF. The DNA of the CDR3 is TGCGCCAGCAGCATGGGAAGGGGAGGGGCCAAGGTCGATACGCAGTATTTT.

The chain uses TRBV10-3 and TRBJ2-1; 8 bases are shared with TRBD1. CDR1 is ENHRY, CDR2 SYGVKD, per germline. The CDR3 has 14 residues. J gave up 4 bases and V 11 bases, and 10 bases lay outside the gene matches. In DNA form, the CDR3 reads TGTGCCTCGCAGGGGGCCCAACTTTACAATGAGCAGTTCTTC. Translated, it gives CASQGAQLYNEQFF.

The CDR3 DNA is TGTGCCAGCAGTAGCGGGTTATACACCGGGGAGCTGTTTTTT. Its protein is CASSSGLYTGELFF. The chain has TRBV7-2 and TRBJ2-2; 7 nucleotides agree with TRBD2. Germline lookup yields CDR1 SGHTA and CDR2 FQGNSA. The CDR3 sequence is 14 residues long. V gave up 6 bases and J gave up 3 bases; unmatched junction bases: 4.

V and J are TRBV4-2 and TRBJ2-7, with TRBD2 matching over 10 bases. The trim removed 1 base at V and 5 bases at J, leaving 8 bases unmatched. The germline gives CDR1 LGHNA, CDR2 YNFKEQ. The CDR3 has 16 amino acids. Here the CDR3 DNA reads TGTGCCAGCAGCCAAGCGATCCTAGCGGGAGAAAACGAGCAGTACTTC. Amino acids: CASSQAILAGENEQYF.

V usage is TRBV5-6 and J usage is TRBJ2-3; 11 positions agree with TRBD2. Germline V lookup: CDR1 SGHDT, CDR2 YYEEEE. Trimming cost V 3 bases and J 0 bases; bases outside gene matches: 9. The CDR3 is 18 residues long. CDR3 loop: CASSSPPGLAASTDTQYF. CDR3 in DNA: TGTGCCAGCAGCTCACCACCGGGACTAGCGGCTAGCACAGATACGCAGTATTTT.

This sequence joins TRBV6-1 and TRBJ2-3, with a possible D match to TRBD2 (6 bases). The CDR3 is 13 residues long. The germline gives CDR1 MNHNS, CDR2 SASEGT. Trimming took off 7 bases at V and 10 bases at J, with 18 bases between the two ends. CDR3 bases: TGTGCCAGCATTGGAACCCCGGGACTCCCGCAGTATTTT. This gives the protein CASIGTPGLPQYF.

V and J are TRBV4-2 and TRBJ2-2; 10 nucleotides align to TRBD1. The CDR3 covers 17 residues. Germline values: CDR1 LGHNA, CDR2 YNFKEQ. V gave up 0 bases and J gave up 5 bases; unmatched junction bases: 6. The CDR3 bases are TGTGCCAGCAGCCAAGAGGTCGGGACAGGGGAGACCGGGGAGCTGTTTTTT. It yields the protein CASSQEVGTGETGELFF.

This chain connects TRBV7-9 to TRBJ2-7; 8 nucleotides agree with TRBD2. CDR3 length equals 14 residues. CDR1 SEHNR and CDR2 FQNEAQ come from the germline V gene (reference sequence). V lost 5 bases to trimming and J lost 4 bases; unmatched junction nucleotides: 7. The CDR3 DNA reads TGTGCCAGCAGCCCCGCGGGGGGTAGGTACGAGCAGTACTTC. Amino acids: CASSPAGGRYEQYF.

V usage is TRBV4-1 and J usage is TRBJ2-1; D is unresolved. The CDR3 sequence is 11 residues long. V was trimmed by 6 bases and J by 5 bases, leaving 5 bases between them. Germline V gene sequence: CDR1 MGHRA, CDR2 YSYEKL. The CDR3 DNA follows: TGCGCCAGCAGTCTAAACAATGAGCAGTTCTTC. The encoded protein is CASSLNNEQFF.

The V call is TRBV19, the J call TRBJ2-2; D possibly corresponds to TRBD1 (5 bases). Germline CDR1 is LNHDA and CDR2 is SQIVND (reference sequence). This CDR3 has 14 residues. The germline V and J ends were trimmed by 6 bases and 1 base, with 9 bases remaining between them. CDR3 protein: CASRPDRNTGELFF. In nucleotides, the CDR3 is TGTGCCAGTAGACCCGACAGGAACACCGGGGAGCTGTTTTTT. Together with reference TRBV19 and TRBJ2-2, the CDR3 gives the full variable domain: DGGITQSPKYLFRKEGQNVTLSCEQNLNHDAMYWYRQDPGQGLRLIYYSQIVNDFQKGDIAEGYSVSREKKESFPLTVTSAQKNPTAFYLCASRPDRNTGELFFGEGSRLTVL.

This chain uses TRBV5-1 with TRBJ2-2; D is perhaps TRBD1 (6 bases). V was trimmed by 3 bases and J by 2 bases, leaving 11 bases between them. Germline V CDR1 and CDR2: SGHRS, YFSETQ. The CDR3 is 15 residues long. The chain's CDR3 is CASSSGQLNTGELFF. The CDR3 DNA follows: TGCGCCAGCAGCTCCGGACAGCTTAACACCGGGGAGCTGTTTTTT. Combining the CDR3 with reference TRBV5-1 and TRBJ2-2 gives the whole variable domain KAGVTQTPRYLIKTRGQQVTLSCSPISGHRSVSWYQQTPGQGLQFLFEYFSETQRNKGNFPGRFSGRQFSNSRSEMNVSTLELGDSALYLCASSSGQLNTGELFFGEGSRLTVL.

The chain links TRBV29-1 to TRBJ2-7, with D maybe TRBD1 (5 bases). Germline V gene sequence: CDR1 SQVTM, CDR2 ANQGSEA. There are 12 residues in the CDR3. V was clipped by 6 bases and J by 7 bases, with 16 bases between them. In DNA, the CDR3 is TGCAGCGTAGTTCCGGACACGAGGGAGCAGTACTTC. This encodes CSVVPDTREQYF.

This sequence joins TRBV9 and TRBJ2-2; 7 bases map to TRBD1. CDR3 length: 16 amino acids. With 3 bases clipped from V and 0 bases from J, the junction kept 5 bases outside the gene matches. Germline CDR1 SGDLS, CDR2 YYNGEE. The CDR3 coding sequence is TGTGCCAGCAGCGCGGAAACAGGGGCGAACACCGGGGAGCTGTTTTTT. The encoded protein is CASSAETGANTGELFF. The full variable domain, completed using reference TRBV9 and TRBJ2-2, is DSGVTQTPKHLITATGQRVTLRCSPRSGDLSVYWYQQSLDQGLQFLIQYYNGEERAKGNILERFSAQQFPDLHSELNLSSLELGDSALYFCASSAETGANTGELFFGEGSRLTVL.

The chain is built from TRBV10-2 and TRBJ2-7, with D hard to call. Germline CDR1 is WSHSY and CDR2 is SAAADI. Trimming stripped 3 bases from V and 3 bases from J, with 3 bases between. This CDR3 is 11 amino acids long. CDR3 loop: CASSEYYEQYF. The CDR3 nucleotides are TGCGCCAGCAGTGAATACTACGAGCAGTACTTC.

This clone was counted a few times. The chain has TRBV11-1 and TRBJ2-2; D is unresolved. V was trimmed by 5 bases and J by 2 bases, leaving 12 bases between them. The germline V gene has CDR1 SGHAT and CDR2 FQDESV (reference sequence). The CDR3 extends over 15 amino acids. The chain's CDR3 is CASSPQYPNTGELFF. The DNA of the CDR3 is TGTGCCAGCAGCCCCCAGTACCCAAACACCGGGGAGCTGTTTTTT.

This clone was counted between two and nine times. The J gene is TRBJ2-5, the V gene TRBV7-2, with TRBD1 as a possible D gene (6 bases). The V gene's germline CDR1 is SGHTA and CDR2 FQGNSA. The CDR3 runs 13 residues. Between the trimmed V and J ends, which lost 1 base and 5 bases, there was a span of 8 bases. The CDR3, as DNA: TGTGCCAGCAGCTTAGTACAGGGTGAGACCCAGTACTTC. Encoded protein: CASSLVQGETQYF.

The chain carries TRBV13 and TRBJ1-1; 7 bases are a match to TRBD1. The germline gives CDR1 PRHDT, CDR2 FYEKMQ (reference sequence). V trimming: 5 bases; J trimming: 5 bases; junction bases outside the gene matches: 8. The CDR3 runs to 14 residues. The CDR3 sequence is CASSTRGTFTEAFF. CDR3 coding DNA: TGTGCCAGCAGCACCAGGGGGACGTTTACTGAAGCTTTCTTT.

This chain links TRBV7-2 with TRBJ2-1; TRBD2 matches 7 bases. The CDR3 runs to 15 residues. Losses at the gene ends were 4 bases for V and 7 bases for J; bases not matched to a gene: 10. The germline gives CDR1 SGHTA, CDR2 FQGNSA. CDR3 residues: CASSSEGLVLNEQFF. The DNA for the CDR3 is TGTGCCAGCAGCTCCGAAGGACTAGTCCTTAATGAGCAGTTCTTC. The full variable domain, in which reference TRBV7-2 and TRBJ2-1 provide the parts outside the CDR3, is GAGVSQSPSNKVTEKGKDVELRCDPISGHTALYWYRQSLGQGLEFLIYFQGNSAPDKSGLPSDRFSAERTGGSVSTLTIQRTQQEDSAVYLCASSSEGLVLNEQFFGPGTRLTVL.

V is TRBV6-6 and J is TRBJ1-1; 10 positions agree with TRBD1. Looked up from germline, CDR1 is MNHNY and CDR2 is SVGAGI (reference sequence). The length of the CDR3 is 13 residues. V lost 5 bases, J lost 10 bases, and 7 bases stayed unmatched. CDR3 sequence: CASSTGQGYGAFF. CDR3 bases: TGTGCCAGCAGTACGGGACAGGGGTATGGAGCTTTCTTT.